The sequence of this TCR beta chain was determined in a study of cytomegalovirus exposure and HLA in healthy donors (dated by TCRdb to 2016 to 2017). About the study as a whole: According to an earlier analysis of 587 of the donors, about 179 million T cells yielded some 120 million unique TCR beta sequences and around 280 Gb of sequence data. Approximately 330 gigabases of sequencing data and around 90 million unique TCR sequences made up an early release that covered 500 to 650 HLA-typed donors. Of the 350 to 450 genotyped donors, 75% to 85% were placed in the genetic ancestry cluster associated with self-reported Caucasian donors. The aim of the study was to test whether cataloging public T cell receptors could identify signatures of past pathogen exposure. The T cell repertoires of under 700 subjects were profiled by immunosequencing and related to cytomegalovirus serostatus. A separate validation cohort of roughly 130 different subjects was used in addition to the approximately 700-subject first cohort. High-throughput TCR immunosequencing, statistical association of individual TCRs with disease status, and machine learning were combined to predict cytomegalovirus infection status. A later analysis re-analyzed previously published TCR beta repertoires from 550 to 700 donors and added high-resolution HLA genotyping to study TCR occurrence patterns. Rather than drawing on any new phenotypic data, the later analysis identified candidate immune exposures from TCR beta sequences and the way those sequences occurred across donors. An earlier analysis of approximately 640 of the donors applied high-throughput TCR beta sequencing to assess whether each TCR beta V gene segment acted as functional or pseudogenic. Donor age, sex, ethnicity and CMV serostatus were compiled alongside the repertoire data. In a later genetic analysis, genome-wide SNP genotypes for 398 of the 666 donors were used, and that subset was treated as a discovery cohort. All discovery cohort repertoires had been generated on a single sequencing platform. HLA typing covered class I and class II loci at four-digit resolution. The number of typed donors differed by locus: roughly 620-640 for A, B, C, DRB1 and DQB1; approximately 540 for DQA1; 600 to 610 for DPA1; and roughly 450 for DPB1. Roughly five DR-DQ haplotypes were treated as single units for association and clustering because of strong linkage in the cohort. Among 398 genotyped donors of the cohort, an average of around 250,000 unique TCR beta nucleotide sequences was sequenced per donor, of which about 18% were non-productive.

The cohort consisted of 600 to 700 healthy bone marrow donors. At the time of sampling, all cohort members were nominally healthy, though unrecorded immune exposures were likely present. The donor was CMV seronegative and was included in the group of over 300 seronegative cohort members. A peripheral blood sample was collected from each donor, and TCR beta sequencing was performed on peripheral blood mononuclear cells. Genomic DNA was extracted from the blood cell samples with the Qiagen DNeasy Blood Extraction Kit. Details on this clone: Its antigen remains undetermined. One base away there is no much larger clone; base qualities are not given.

As encoded in the germline V gene, CDR1 is SGHVS while CDR2 is FQNEAQ. V drops 1 base and J drops 4 bases, leaving 10 bases in between. Including cysteine and phenylalanine, the CDR3 has 14 amino acids. The entry retains the CDR3 DNA only, 42 bases that are in frame from base 1. Libraries were prepared through the immunoSEQ multiplex PCR assay. The multiplex PCR relied on a mix of 60 forward primers for TCR Vbeta segments and 13 reverse primers for TCR Jbeta segments. The CDR3 region of rearranged TCR beta genes was amplified from genomic DNA with a multiplex PCR assay. The amplified TCR beta libraries were sequenced on the Illumina HiSeq System as 87-base-pair reads. Per the source publication's procedure: Across the roughly 670 repertoires, a later analysis counted 78 million or so unique TCR beta chains, around 10 million of which were shared by at least two donors. Raw reads were error-corrected and collapsed into unique sequences with a nearest-neighbor algorithm that merged closely related sequences to remove PCR and sequencing errors. V, D and J gene segments were assigned by aligning CDR3 sequences to IMGT reference sequences. For a sequence to be retained, at least a six-nucleotide match to both a V gene segment and a J gene segment was required. Rearrangements were called productive when the CDR3 lacked stop codons and stayed in frame with V and J; all others were non-productive. Following IMGT convention, CDR3 was defined as the stretch from the second conserved V-encoded cysteine to the conserved J-encoded phenylalanine. The earlier analysis of about 500 of the donors excluded sequences that lacked an unambiguous match to a single V gene segment. An earlier analysis of 500 to 600 of the donors classified V segments as functional when productive rearrangements were above 56.7% and as segregating when the standard deviation between donors was above 5%. A statistical classification framework was built to diagnose cytomegalovirus status from the catalog of TCR beta chain sequences. V and J gene assignment, in a later analysis, came from comparing TCR nucleotide sequences with IMGT/GENE-DB human TR gene sequences. A later analysis assigned CDR3 sequences and most-parsimonious VDJ recombination scenarios with the TCRdist pipeline. A later analysis defined each TCR beta chain by its CDR3 amino acid sequence plus V-gene family, and excluded reads lacking a unique V-gene family. A later analysis removed several hundred highly shared, low-generation-probability nucleotide sequences to deal with suspected cross-contamination and a sequencing artifact. For each public chain, a later analysis derived a clonal expansion index from normalized ranks of inferred template counts within each repertoire. In a later analysis, generation probabilities were computed using a VDJ recombination model fitted to out-of-frame rearrangements, and the results were checked against IGoR. In a later analysis, TCR-TCR, TCR-HLA and TCR-CMV co-occurrence was scored with hypergeometric tests, and a repertoire-size bias correction was applied to TCR pairs. To estimate false discovery rates, a later analysis permuted the HLA or CMV assignments 20 times. In a later analysis, co-occurring TCRs were grouped with DBSCAN, and TCRdist sequence similarity was added when clustering was performed within HLA-allele-positive subsets. Repertoires with fewer than 30,000 or more than 120,000 public chains were left out of co-occurrence clustering, as were five repertoires with anomalous nucleotide sharing. The table was pulled from immuneACCESS by TCRdb, which kept in-frame rearrangements only. Such tables lose some clones; where checked, under half of the loss comes from unresolved V genes, and the rest has no known cause. Clonal size and the V and J genes are those of that table, whereas D and trimming came from the DNA. The sample table contains a few hundred thousand clones; only one count was recorded for around 90% of them. The top ten clones comprise 1.5% to 2% of the sample.

Broader findings and caveats from the paper: Roughly uniform sequencing depth across donors was assumed in presence/absence analyses, although this assumption may not hold. In a later analysis, most CMV-associated TCR beta chains were found to appear HLA-restricted, with HLA associations seemingly driven largely by CMV exposure. The study listed 164 TCR beta chains as associated with cytomegalovirus. This cohort had only TCR beta chains sequenced, and the lack of alpha or paired-chain data limited which features could be detected. Correlated functional status among segregating V segments might reflect linkage disequilibrium, but an unknown experimental factor could not be ruled out. An earlier analysis of around 600 of the donors showed that most TCR beta V segments appeared in productive rearrangements either about 87% or about 30% of the time, which broadly matched IMGT annotations. Because HLA typing was unavailable for some donors at each locus, only the typed subset was used in association tests. The authors suggested that the approach could potentially be generalized to other disease states and immunological phenotypes. A further reported finding was that TCR beta sequences accurately predicted the HLA-A and HLA-B alleles for most subjects in the first cohort. Assigning TCR associations to individual alleles was difficult when HLA alleles, especially DR and DQ, strongly co-occurred. In a later analysis, several top co-occurrence clusters were reported to appear linked to parvovirus B19, influenza, CMV and Epstein-Barr virus. A group of highly shared sequence variants was considered likely to be a technical artifact of the sequencing pipeline. The classifier was reported to diagnose cytomegalovirus status with high specificity and sensitivity in both the original cohort and the validation cohort. At a false discovery rate of 0.05, a later analysis linked about 17,000 TCR beta sequences to specific HLA alleles. For the cohort, immune exposure information was limited to CMV serostatus. A few of the identified cytomegalovirus-associated TCR beta chains were confirmed in vitro to be specific for cytomegalovirus antigens. Across donors, most TCR sequences were observed very rarely, whereas some public TCRs were present in many individuals. The earlier analysis of nearly 600 of the donors excluded around 17 rarely observed V segments, including chromosome 9 orphons, because counts were too low. Some IMGT-functional V segments, including TRBV6-2 and TRBV6-3, could not be told apart with the 87-base-pair reads, so those segments were excluded. Compared with the roughly 670-donor mean, donors in an Asian-associated ancestry cluster had fewer N-insertions in productive TCRs, according to a later genetic analysis. According to a later analysis, TCR association rates differed among HLA loci, with DRB1 alleles showing the most associated TCRs and HLA-C alleles showing the fewest. An association between a missense DCLRE1C variant and V-gene and J-gene trimming of TCR beta chains was found in a later genetic analysis and replicated in an independent cohort. In a later analysis, HLA-associated TCR beta chains showed more clonal expansion and lower generation probabilities than non-associated chains that were equally common.

The chain is made from TRBV7-8 and TRBJ1-2; TRBD1 is a weak D gene call, 6 bases matching. Sequenced input: PBMCs. This TCR came from a girl aged 2-9 years in good health and CMV-seronegative. The base sequence is TGTGCCAGCAGCTTAGGTACAGGGATCTATGGCTACACCTTC. It specifies CASSLGTGIYGYTF.